These 12 T cell receptor beta chains came from one sample sequenced in a study of CD8 T cells in ankylosing spondylitis. TCRdb itself ran the 5' RACE reads through MiXCR, one entry per CDR3 protein. The table records approximately 290,000 distinct CDR3 sequences, roughly 20% of them present only once. Sequencing was carried out using blood, either unsorted or a sorted T cell fraction (not recorded which). The receptors stem from a female donor with ankylosing spondylitis or in good health (not recorded which).

This clonotype was seen only a few times. The V and J genes are TRBV6-5 and TRBJ2-1; the D gene could be TRBD1 or TRBD2 (5 bases each). The V and J ends lost 3 bases and 13 bases respectively, with 10 bases between them. The CDR3 runs to 11 residues. CDR1 and CDR2 from the germline V gene are MNHEY and SVGAGI. CDR3: CASSYGGKQFF. For the CDR3, the DNA is TGTGCCAGCAGTTATGGGGGAAAACAGTTCTTC.

This clonotype was observed a handful of times. The rearrangement uses TRBV20-1 and TRBJ1-1, with D possibly being TRBD1 (5 bases). Per the germline V gene, CDR1 is DFQATT and CDR2 is SNEGSKA (reference sequence). V gave up 0 bases and J gave up 1 base, with 9 bases separating them. CDR3 length: 14 amino acids. DNA of the CDR3: TGCAGTGCTAGAGACGGACACACGAACACTGAAGCTTTCTTT. Translation gives CSARDGHTNTEAFF.

The rearrangement links TRBV4-3 to TRBJ2-1; D not resolved. The V end was cut by 2 bases, the J end by 9 bases, with 17 bases between. CDR3 length: 15 residues. Looked up from germline, CDR1 is LGHNA and CDR2 is YSLEER. The CDR3 region is CASSQSLTPSREQFF. In nucleotides, the CDR3 is TGCGCCAGCAGCCAAAGCCTCACCCCCTCCCGTGAGCAGTTCTTC.

A few counts support this clonotype. The rearrangement links TRBV7-2 to TRBJ2-7, with D unresolved. The CDR3 covers 13 residues. Trimming cost V 5 bases and J 3 bases, with 11 bases left between them. Germline loops: CDR1 SGHTA, CDR2 FQGNSA. The DNA of the CDR3 is TGTGCCAGCAGCCAACTTCCCAGCTACGAGCAGTACTTC. This encodes CASSQLPSYEQYF.

This clonotype was recorded a few times. The gene calls are TRBV20-1 and TRBJ2-3; 7 bases line up with TRBD1. J was trimmed by 6 bases and V by 4 bases; bases with no gene match: 10. CDR1 is DFQATT, CDR2 SNEGSKA, per germline (reference sequence). The CDR3 has 14 residues. This CDR3 is CSAMRRQGMDTQYF. The CDR3 DNA is TGCAGTGCTATGAGGAGACAGGGTATGGATACGCAGTATTTT.

This clonotype has only a few counts. The chain is built from TRBV4-2 and TRBJ2-7, with 8 bases aligning to TRBD2. Germline V gene lookup returns CDR1 LGHNA and CDR2 YNFKEQ. The CDR3 contains 17 residues. J lost 4 bases, V lost 0 bases, and 11 bases had no gene match. CDR3 loop: CASSQDRLAGIRYEQYF. CDR3 nucleotides: TGTGCCAGCAGCCAAGATCGGTTAGCGGGAATTAGGTACGAGCAGTACTTC.

This clonotype was seen more than once but under ten times. The rearrangement uses TRBV10-3 and TRBJ1-3; D gene uncertain. V lost 4 bases, J lost 8 bases, and 15 bases lay in between. The CDR3 contains 14 residues. CDR1 is ENHRY, CDR2 SYGVKD, per germline. CDR3 nucleotides: TGTGCCATCAGTGTACGCGCGGAGGTGGACACCATATATTTT. As protein: CAISVRAEVDTIYF.

The V and J genes are TRBV4-3 and TRBJ2-1, with D uncertain. Germline V gene sequence: CDR1 LGHNA, CDR2 YSLEER. The CDR3 consists of 15 residues. V was trimmed by 3 bases and J by 8 bases, leaving 17 bases between them. This CDR3 is CASSQSRPRVHEQFF. CDR3 nucleotide sequence: TGCGCCAGCAGCCAGAGCCGGCCCCGCGTCCATGAGCAGTTCTTC.

CDR3 sequence (DNA): TGCGCCAGCAGCACCCAGACCGAGAGGAAGATGGAGACCCAGTACTTC. Amino acids: CASSTQTERKMETQYF. This chain joins TRBV4-3 and TRBJ2-5, with D hard to call. Germline lookup yields CDR1 LGHNA and CDR2 YSLEER. This CDR3 contains 16 residues. Trimming pared 5 bases from V and 5 bases from J, leaving 21 bases between.

This clonotype was seen ten or more times. The chain links TRBV7-8 to TRBJ2-3, with 10 nucleotides matching TRBD1. Per the germline V gene, CDR1 is SGHVS and CDR2 is FQNEAQ. The V gene end was trimmed by 2 bases and the J gene end by 5 bases; junction bases not matched to a gene: 1. The CDR3 length is 14 residues. CDR3: CASSLRDRGDTQYF. The CDR3 nucleotides are TGTGCCAGCAGCTTAAGGGACAGGGGAGATACGCAGTATTTT.

This chain joins TRBV7-2 and TRBJ2-7; TRBD2 matches at 10 bases. Germline lookup yields CDR1 SGHTA and CDR2 FQGNSA. This CDR3 comprises 15 residues. With 1 base clipped from V and 7 bases from J, the junction kept 7 bases outside the gene matches. The CDR3 region has the DNA TGTGCCAGCAGCTTAGTTCCGCTAGCGGGAGTAGAGCAGTACTTC. It specifies CASSLVPLAGVEQYF.

The rearrangement links TRBV29-1 to TRBJ2-3, with TRBD2 matching 11 bases. Germline CDR1 and CDR2: SQVTM and ANQGSEA. The V segment lost 3 bases and the J segment 2 bases; nucleotides outside the gene matches: 1. The CDR3 contains 14 residues. The DNA of the CDR3 is TGCAGCGTTGAGACTAGCGGGACCACAGATACGCAGTATTTT. Residues: CSVETSGTTDTQYF.